This T cell receptor beta chain was identified in a study of blood T cells in healthy people across ages. The second PCR ran roughly 6 to 11 cycles with a sample-barcoded 5' primer and J-beta primers. Every single cDNA molecule received a tag from a template-switch adaptor with 12 random nucleotides. Each CDR3 protein gets one entry after TCRdb re-called the 5' RACE reads with MiXCR. The repertoire holds 500,000 to 700,000 distinct CDR3 sequences, with roughly 30% as singletons. Around 9.5 milliliters of peripheral blood were drawn from each donor. Every sample gave at least 5.5 micrograms of total RNA when it was extracted. The CDR3 spans 17 residues. Germline loops: CDR1 SEHNR, CDR2 FQNEAQ (reference sequence). The V end lost 5 bases, the J end lost 0 bases, and 14 bases lay between the germline ends. As to this clonotype: What it recognizes is unknown.

Study-level points and caveats: Diversity of TCR beta per million T cells declined in a roughly linear way with age.

Sequencing was carried out using blood. The sequence was obtained from a woman of 80 years or more in good health. The chain uses TRBV7-9 and TRBJ1-6; D gene ambiguous. The CDR3 nucleotides read TGTGCCAGCAGCCCTTATACCGCGGTCTCCTATAATTCACCCCTCCACTTT. Translation: CASSPYTAVSYNSPLHF.